This T cell receptor beta chain was captured by sequencing in a study of blood T cell repertoires in COVID-19. Study summary: PBMCs, B-cell-depleted T cells, or T cells were the source of the cDNA or gDNA that made up the material.

TCRdb's copy holds only in-frame clones and misses some; the assay was immunoSEQ multiplex PCR. The table has 150,000 to 200,000 clones, 75% to 90% seen once; the top ten hold roughly 0.82%. Trimming at V came to 5 bases and at J to 6 bases, leaving 4 bases not matched to a gene. The CDR3 spans 13 residues. Germline CDR1 is SGHNT and CDR2 is YENEEA. The receptor's source is a woman younger than 35 who had recovered from COVID-19. The material sequenced was PBMCs or T cells enriched from blood (not recorded which). J is TRBJ2-7 and V is TRBV11-3; 10 bases line up with TRBD1. The CDR3 is CASSRTGGREQYF. The DNA of the CDR3 is TGTGCCAGCAGCCGGACAGGGGGACGCGAGCAGTACTTC.